This is a list of T cell receptor beta chains from one sample in a study of T cells in Graves' hyperthyroidism and ophthalmopathy. From the multiplex PCR reads, TCRdb called clonotypes with MiXCR, one entry per CDR3 protein. The sample consists of hundreds of thousands of distinct CDR3 sequences, over 35% of them appearing once. Source material: blood. The receptors were gathered from a man aged 18 to 29 with Graves' hyperthyroidism. Each CDR3 is given with its conserved first and last residue. A D gene is named only where the DNA matches it firmly. Clone size, where shown, is once, few, many, or a class for clones that have expanded.

D	size	J	V	DNA	CDR3
-	few	TRBJ2-6	TRBV2	TGTGCCAGCAGGCGACTAGACTTGCCCTCTGGGGCCAACGTCCTGACTTTC	CASRRLDLPSGANVLTF
-	few	TRBJ2-7	TRBV29-1	TGCAGCGTTTGGTCAGGGATTTACGAGCAGTACTTC	CSVWSGIYEQYF
-	-	TRBJ1-1	TRBV7-8	TGTGCCAGCAGCCAGGACTGGGCCATGAACACTGAAGCTTTCTTT	CASSQDWAMNTEAFF
-	many	TRBJ1-2	TRBV29-1	TGCAGCGTTGAGGTGGGGGCGGACTATGGCTACACCTTC	CSVEVGADYGYTF
TRBD1	many	TRBJ1-5	TRBV20-1	TGCAGTGCTGCCGGGACAGGGCCCAATCAGCCCCAGCATTTT	CSAAGTGPNQPQHF
TRBD1	once	TRBJ2-5	TRBV12-3/TRBV12-4	TGTGCCAGCAGGATTTTGGGGACAGAAGAGACCCAGTACTTC	CASRILGTEETQYF
-	many	TRBJ1-4	TRBV11-2	TGTGCCAGCAGCTTAAACGACAGCCATGAAAAACTGTTTTTT	CASSLNDSHEKLFF
-	few	TRBJ2-7	TRBV7-2	TGTGCCAGCAGCTCTAGGCAATTTTGGCCATCGGACGAGCAGTACTTC	CASSSRQFWPSDEQYF
TRBD1	-	TRBJ1-5	TRBV9	TGTGCCAGCAGCACGGGACAGGGGGTCTCTCGAGAGCCCCAGCATTTT	CASSTGQGVSREPQHF
-	-	TRBJ1-2	TRBV7-2	TGTGCCAGCAGCAAAGAACAGGGCTACACCTTC	CASSKEQGYTF
-	few	TRBJ2-5	TRBV6-1	TGTGCCAGCAGTTGGCCGGAGCAAGAGACCCAGTACTTC	CASSWPEQETQYF
-	-	TRBJ2-7	TRBV2	TGTGCCAGCATGGCGGCTCGGGACGGCTCCTACGAGCAGTACTTC	CASMAARDGSYEQYF
-	-	TRBJ2-5	TRBV20-1	TGCGGTGCTAGAGACCTAGCGCCACAAGAGACCCAGTACTTC	CGARDLAPQETQYF
TRBD2	-	TRBJ2-7	TRBV7-9	TGTGCCAGCAGATCTAGCGGGAGGACGGGCGAGCAGTACTTC	CASRSSGRTGEQYF
-	-	TRBJ2-2	TRBV9	TGTGCCAGCAGGCCAGGCGGGGTAGACACCGGGGAGCTGTTTTTT	CASRPGGVDTGELFF
-	few	TRBJ1-5	TRBV19	TGTGCCATACAGGGCCCCAATCAGCCCCAGCATTTT	CAIQGPNQPQHF
-	-	TRBJ1-1	TRBV7-9	TGTGCCAGCAGCTTAGATCCCGGGGATGACACTGAAGCTTTCTTT	CASSLDPGDDTEAFF
-	-	TRBJ1-4	TRBV29-1	TGCAGCGTTAGTACTCGGGGCGGGGAAAAACTGTTTTTT	CSVSTRGGEKLFF
TRBD1	many	TRBJ1-5	TRBV11-2	TGTGCCAGCAGTCAAACAGGGGCGTTGCATCAGCCCCAGCATTTT	CASSQTGALHQPQHF
TRBD1	few	TRBJ2-2	TRBV2	TGTGCCAGCAGTGGATGGACAGGTGCTGAAGGGGAGCTGTTTTTT	CASSGWTGAEGELFF
-	-	TRBJ1-4	TRBV19	TGTGCCAGTAGTCCCAGTAGGGGTGGAGGAACTAATGAAAAACTGTTTTTT	CASSPSRGGGTNEKLFF
-	many	TRBJ2-2	TRBV7-9	TGTGCCAGCAGCTCCGGAGTGAACACCGGGGAGCTGTTTTTT	CASSSGVNTGELFF
-	few	TRBJ1-2	TRBV5-6	TGTGCCAGCTGCGCCGGGACGGCCTATGGCTACACCTTC	CASCAGTAYGYTF
-	-	TRBJ1-6	TRBV20-1	TGCAGTGCTTCCAACAATGCCCGTTGGGCACCCCTCCACTTT	CSASNNARWAPLHF
-	many	TRBJ1-1	TRBV9	TGTGCCAGCAGCGTAGAGGATGGGCGCACTGAAGCTTTCTTT	CASSVEDGRTEAFF
TRBD1	many	TRBJ2-7	TRBV19	TGTGCTAGCAGTCCCGGGACAGGGGACTACGAGCAGTACTTC	CASSPGTGDYEQYF
-	-	TRBJ2-4	TRBV20-1	TGCAGTGCTCTAGCTGCCAAAAACATTCAGTACTTC	CSALAAKNIQYF
-	once	TRBJ2-5	TRBV12-3/TRBV12-4	TGTGTCAGCAGTTTAGGAGGACGTGAGACCCAGTACTTC	CVSSLGGRETQYF
-	many	TRBJ2-7	TRBV7-9	TGTGCCAGCAGCCCATTCGGCTACGAGCAGTACTTC	CASSPFGYEQYF
-	many	TRBJ1-4	TRBV10-3	TGTGCCACCCGATACGAGGGAGCTGAAAAACTGTTTTTT	CATRYEGAEKLFF
-	many	TRBJ1-1	TRBV2	TGTGCCAGCAGTTGGAATCGGGCAACTGAAGCTTTCTTT	CASSWNRATEAFF